This T cell receptor (beta chain) was found in a study of T cell changes during pregnancy in multiple sclerosis (dated by TCRdb to the late 2010s). In terms of the full investigation: In women with multiple sclerosis, the researchers looked at how the T cell repertoire shifted as pregnancy progressed.

The method was the immunoSEQ multiplex PCR assay. In its TCRdb copy, this immuneACCESS table keeps in-frame sequences only and misses some clones. Where compared with another copy, unresolved V genes explain less than half of these, and the others have no known cause. The sample contains approximately 98,000 clones, about 91% of them found a single time. The ten largest clones add up to 2% to 3% of the sample. Details on this clone: The antigen it binds to is not known. Nothing much larger sits one base from this clone, and base qualities are not available.

V gives up 0 bases and J gives up 6 bases, and the segment between their germline ends measures 7 bases. For CDR1 and CDR2, the germline V gene lists SGDLS and YYNGEE. The CDR3 numbers 13 residues from cysteine through phenylalanine. Kept here is only the CDR3 DNA, which spans 39 bases and is read in frame from base 1. This chain is built from TRBV9 and TRBJ2-1, with no D gene named confidently. The receptor comes from a female donor in good health, enrolled as a control in a pregnancy study. Specimen: peripheral blood, collected after pregnancy. The nucleotide sequence reads TGTGCCAGCAGCGTAGAACTTATCAATGAGCAGTTCTTC. It translates to CASSVELINEQFF.